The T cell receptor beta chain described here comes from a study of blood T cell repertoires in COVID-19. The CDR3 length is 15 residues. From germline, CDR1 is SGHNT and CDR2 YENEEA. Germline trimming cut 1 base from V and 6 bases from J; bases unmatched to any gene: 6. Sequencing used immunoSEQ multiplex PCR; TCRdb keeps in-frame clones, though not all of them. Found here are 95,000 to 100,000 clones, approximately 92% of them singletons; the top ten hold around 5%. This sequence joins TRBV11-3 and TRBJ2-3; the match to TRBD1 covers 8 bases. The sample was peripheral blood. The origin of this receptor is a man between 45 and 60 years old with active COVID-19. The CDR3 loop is CASSLGGQGMDTQYF. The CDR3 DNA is TGTGCCAGCAGCTTAGGCGGACAGGGTATGGATACGCAGTATTTT.